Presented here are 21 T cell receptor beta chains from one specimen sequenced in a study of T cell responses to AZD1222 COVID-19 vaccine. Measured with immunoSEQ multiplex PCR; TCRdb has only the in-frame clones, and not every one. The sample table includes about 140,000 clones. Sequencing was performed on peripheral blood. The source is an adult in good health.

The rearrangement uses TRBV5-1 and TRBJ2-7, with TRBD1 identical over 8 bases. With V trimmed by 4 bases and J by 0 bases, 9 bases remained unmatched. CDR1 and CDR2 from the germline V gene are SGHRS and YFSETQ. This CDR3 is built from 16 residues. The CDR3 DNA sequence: TGCGCCAGCAGCAGACCGGACAGGGTTGACTCCTACGAGCAGTACTTC. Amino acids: CASSRPDRVDSYEQYF.

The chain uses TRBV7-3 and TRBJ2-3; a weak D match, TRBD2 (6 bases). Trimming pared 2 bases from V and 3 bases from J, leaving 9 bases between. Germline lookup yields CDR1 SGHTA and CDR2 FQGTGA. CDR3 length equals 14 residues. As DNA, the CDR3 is TGTGCCAGCAGCTTAGGCCTAGCGACAGATACGCAGTATTTT. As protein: CASSLGLATDTQYF.

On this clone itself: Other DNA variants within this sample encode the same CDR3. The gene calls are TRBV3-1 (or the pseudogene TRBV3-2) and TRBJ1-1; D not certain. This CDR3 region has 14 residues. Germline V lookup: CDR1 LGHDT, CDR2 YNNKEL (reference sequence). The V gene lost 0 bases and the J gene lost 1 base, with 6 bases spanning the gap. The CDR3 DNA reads TGTGCCAGCAGCCAAGAATCCAGGAACACTGAAGCTTTCTTT. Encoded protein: CASSQESRNTEAFF.

CDR3 residues: CASSSTAYEQYF. CDR3 DNA sequence: TGTGCCAGCAGTTCGACAGCCTACGAGCAGTACTTC. J is TRBJ2-7 and V is TRBV6-6; weak D call: TRBD1 (5 bases). This CDR3 has 12 residues. Germline loops: CDR1 MNHNY, CDR2 SVGAGI (reference sequence). V was trimmed by 4 bases and J by 2 bases, leaving 6 bases between them.

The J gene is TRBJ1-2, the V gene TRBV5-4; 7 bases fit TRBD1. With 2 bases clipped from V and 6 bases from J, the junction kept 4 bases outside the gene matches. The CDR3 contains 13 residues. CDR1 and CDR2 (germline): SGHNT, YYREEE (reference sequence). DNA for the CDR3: TGTGCCAGCAGCTTTAAGGGGGCTGATGGCTACACCTTC. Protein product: CASSFKGADGYTF.

Here the CDR3 reads CAGAGGATDTQYF. The CDR3 region has the DNA TGTGCTGGGGCTGGGGGAGCCACAGATACGCAGTATTTT. The chain recombines TRBV11-2 with TRBJ2-3; the D call may be TRBD1 or TRBD2 (5 bases each). The CDR3 extends over 13 amino acids. Germline CDR1 reads SGHAT; CDR2 reads FQNNGV.

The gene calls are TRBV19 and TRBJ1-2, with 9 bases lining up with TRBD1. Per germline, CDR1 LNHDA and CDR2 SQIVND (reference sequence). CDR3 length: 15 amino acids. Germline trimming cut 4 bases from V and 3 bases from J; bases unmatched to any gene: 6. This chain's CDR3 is CASSTTGGDHYGYTF. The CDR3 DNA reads TGTGCCAGTAGTACCACAGGGGGCGATCACTATGGCTACACCTTC.

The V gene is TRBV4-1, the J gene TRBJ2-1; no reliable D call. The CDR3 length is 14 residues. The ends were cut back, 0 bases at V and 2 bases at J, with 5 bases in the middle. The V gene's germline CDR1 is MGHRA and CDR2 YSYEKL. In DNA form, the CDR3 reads TGCGCCAGCAGCCAAGATAGTCCCTACAATGAGCAGTTCTTC. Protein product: CASSQDSPYNEQFF.

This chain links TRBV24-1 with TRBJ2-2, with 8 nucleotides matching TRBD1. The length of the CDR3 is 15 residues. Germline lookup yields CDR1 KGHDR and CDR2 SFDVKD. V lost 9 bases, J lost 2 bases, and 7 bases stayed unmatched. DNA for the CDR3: TGTGCCACCCACGATGGACAGGGCAACACCGGGGAGCTGTTTTTT. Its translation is CATHDGQGNTGELFF.

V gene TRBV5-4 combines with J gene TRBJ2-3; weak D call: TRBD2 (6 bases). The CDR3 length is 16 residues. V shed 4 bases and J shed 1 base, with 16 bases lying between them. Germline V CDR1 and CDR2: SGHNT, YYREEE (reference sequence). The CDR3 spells CASSPRGRGGTDTQYF. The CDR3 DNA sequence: TGTGCCAGCAGCCCCCGTGGGCGCGGGGGCACAGATACGCAGTATTTT.

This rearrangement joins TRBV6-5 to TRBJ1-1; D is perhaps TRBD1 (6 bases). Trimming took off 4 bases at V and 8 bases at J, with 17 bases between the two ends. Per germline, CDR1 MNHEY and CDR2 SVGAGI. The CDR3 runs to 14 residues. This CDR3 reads CASSWMTGETEAFF. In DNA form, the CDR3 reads TGTGCCAGCAGTTGGATGACAGGTGAGACCGAAGCTTTCTTT.

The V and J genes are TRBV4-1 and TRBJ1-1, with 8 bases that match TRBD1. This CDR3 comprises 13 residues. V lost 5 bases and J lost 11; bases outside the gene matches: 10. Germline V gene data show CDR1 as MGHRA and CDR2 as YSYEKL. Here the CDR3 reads CASSIPNRGEAFF. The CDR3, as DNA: TGCGCCAGCAGCATCCCGAACAGGGGGGAGGCTTTCTTT.

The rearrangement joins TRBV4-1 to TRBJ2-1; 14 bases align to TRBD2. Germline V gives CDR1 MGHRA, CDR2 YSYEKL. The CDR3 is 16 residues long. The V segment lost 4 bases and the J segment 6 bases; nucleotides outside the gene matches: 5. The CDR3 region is CASSPRTSGGINEQFF. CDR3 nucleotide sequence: TGCGCCAGCAGCCCCCGGACTAGCGGGGGGATCAATGAGCAGTTCTTC.

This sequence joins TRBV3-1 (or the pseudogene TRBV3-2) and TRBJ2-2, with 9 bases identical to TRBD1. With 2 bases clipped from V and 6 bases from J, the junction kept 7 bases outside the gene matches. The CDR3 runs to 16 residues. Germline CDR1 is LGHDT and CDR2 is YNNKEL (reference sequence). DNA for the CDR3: TGTGCCAGCAGCCAAAGATACAGGGGGCAAGCCGGGGAGCTGTTTTTT. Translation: CASSQRYRGQAGELFF.

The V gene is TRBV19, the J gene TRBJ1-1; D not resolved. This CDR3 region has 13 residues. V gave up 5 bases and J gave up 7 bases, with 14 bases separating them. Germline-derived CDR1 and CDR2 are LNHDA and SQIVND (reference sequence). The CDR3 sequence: CASSPTSPGEAFF. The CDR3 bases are TGTGCCAGTAGTCCTACCTCTCCGGGTGAAGCTTTCTTT.

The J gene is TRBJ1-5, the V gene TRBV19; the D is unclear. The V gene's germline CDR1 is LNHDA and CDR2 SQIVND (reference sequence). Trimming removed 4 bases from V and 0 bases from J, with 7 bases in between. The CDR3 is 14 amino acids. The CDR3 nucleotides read TGTGCCAGTAGTAAGGCCCATAGCAATCAGCCCCAGCATTTT. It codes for CASSKAHSNQPQHF.

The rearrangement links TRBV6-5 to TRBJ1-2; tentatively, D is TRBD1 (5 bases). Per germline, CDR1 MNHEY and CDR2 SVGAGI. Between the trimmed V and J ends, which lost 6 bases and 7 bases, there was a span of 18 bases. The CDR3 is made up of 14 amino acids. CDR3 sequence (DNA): TGTGCCAGCAGCCCCACCGGGGGGTATCTTGGCTACACCTTC. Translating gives CASSPTGGYLGYTF.

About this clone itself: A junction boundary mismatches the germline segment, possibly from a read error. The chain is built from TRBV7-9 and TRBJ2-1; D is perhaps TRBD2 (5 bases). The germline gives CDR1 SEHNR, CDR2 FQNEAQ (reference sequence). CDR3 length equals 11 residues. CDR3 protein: CASNGDGSRLF. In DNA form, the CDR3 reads TGCGCCAGCAACGGGGATGGTTCCCGGCTCTTC.

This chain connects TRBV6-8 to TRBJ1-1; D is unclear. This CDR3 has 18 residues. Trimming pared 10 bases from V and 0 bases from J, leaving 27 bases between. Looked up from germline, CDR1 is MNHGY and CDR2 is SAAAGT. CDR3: CANPTIGLFGVMNTEAFF. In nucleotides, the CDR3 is TGTGCCAATCCCACAATAGGACTATTCGGAGTCATGAACACTGAAGCTTTCTTT.

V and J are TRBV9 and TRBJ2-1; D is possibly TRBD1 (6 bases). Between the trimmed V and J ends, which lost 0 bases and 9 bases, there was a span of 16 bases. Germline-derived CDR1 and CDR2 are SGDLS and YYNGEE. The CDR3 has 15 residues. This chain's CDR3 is CASSVAPQGDGEQFF. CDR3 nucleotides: TGTGCCAGCAGCGTAGCTCCACAGGGCGACGGTGAGCAGTTCTTC.

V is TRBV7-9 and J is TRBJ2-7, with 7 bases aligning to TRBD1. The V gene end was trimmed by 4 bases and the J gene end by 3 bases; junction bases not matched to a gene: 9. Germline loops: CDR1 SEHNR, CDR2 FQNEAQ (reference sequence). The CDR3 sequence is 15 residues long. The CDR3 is CASSSLGGYGYEQYF. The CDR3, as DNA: TGTGCCAGCAGCTCCCTAGGGGGCTATGGCTACGAGCAGTACTTC.